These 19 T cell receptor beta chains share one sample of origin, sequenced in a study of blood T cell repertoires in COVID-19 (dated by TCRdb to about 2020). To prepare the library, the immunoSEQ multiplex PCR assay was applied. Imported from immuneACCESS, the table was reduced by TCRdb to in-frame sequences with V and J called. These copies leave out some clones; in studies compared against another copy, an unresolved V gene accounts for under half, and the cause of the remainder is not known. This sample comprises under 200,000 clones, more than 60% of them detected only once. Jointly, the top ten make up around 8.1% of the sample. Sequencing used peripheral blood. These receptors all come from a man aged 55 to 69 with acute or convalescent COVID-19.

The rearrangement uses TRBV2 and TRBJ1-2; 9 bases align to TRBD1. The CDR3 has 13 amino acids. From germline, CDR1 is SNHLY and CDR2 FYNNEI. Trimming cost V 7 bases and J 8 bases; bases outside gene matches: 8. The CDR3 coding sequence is TGTGCCAGCACACAGGGGGCGTTGGGCGGCTACACCTTC. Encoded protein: CASTQGALGGYTF.

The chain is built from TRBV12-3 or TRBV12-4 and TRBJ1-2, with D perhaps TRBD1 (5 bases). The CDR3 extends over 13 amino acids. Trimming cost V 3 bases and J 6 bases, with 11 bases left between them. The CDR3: CASSLGPANGYTF. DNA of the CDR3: TGTGCCAGCAGTTTGGGGCCTGCTAATGGCTACACCTTC.

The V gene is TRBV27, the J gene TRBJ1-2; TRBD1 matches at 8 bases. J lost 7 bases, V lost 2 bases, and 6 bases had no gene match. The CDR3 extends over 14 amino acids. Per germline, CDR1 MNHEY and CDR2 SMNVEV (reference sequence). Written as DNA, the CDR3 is TGTGCCAGCAGTTTACAGGGGGCGACGGGTGGCTACACCTTC. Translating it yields CASSLQGATGGYTF.

CDR3: CASSFSTGGEQYF. Written as DNA, the CDR3 is TGTGCCAGCAGCTTTAGTACAGGGGGCGAGCAGTACTTC. The chain joins TRBV5-6 to TRBJ2-7; 8 bases match TRBD1. The V gene's germline CDR1 is SGHDT and CDR2 YYEEEE. The CDR3 contains 13 residues. Trimming at V came to 2 bases and at J to 6 bases, leaving 4 bases not matched to a gene.

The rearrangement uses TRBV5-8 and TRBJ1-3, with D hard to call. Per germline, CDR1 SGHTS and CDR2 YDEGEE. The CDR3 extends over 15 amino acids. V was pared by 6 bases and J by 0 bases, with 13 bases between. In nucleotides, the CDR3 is TGTGCCAGCACCCAGACGGCTAGCTCTGGAAACACCATATATTTT. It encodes CASTQTASSGNTIYF.

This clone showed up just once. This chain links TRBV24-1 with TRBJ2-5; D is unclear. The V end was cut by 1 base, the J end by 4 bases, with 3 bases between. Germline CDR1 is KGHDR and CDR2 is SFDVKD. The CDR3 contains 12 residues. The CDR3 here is CATSDLAETQYF. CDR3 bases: TGTGCCACCAGTGATTTAGCAGAGACCCAGTACTTC.

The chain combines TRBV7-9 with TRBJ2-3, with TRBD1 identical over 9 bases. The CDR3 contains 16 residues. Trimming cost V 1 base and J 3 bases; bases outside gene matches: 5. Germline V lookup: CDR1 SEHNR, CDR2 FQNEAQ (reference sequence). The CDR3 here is CASSLGGTGSTDTQYF. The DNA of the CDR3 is TGTGCCAGCAGCTTAGGGGGGACAGGGTCGACAGATACGCAGTATTTT.

This CDR3 is CASSPTAGKSPLHF. Here the CDR3 DNA reads TGTGCCAGCAGCCCAACGGCGGGGAAATCACCCCTCCACTTT. This chain joins TRBV5-6 and TRBJ1-6; D not resolved. Trimming cost V 4 bases and J 10 bases, with 15 bases left between them. Looked up from germline, CDR1 is SGHDT and CDR2 is YYEEEE. The CDR3 has 14 residues.

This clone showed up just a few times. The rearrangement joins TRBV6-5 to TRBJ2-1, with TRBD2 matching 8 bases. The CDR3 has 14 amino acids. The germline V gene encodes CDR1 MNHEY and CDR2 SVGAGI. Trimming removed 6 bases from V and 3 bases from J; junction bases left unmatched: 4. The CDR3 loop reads CASRSGTSYNEQFF. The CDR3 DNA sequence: TGTGCCAGCAGGTCCGGGACTAGCTACAATGAGCAGTTCTTC.

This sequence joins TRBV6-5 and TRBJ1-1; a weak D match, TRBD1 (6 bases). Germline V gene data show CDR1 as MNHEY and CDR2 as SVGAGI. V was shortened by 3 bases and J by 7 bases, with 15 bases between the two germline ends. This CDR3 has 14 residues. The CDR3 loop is CASSYGGFGIEAFF. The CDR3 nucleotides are TGTGCCAGCAGTTATGGGGGCTTTGGCATTGAAGCTTTCTTT.

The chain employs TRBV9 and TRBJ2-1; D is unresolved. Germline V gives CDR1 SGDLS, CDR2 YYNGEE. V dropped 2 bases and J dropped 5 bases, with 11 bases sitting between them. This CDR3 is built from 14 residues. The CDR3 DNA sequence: TGTGCCAGCAGCGTGGAACCTCGGGACAATGAGCAGTTCTTC. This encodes CASSVEPRDNEQFF.

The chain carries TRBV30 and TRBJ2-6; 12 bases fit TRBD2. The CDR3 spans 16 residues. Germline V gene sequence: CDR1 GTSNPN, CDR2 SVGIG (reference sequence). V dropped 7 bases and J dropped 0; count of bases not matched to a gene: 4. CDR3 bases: TGTGCCTCACCGGGACTAGCGGGCTCTGGGGCCAACGTCCTGACTTTC. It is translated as CASPGLAGSGANVLTF.

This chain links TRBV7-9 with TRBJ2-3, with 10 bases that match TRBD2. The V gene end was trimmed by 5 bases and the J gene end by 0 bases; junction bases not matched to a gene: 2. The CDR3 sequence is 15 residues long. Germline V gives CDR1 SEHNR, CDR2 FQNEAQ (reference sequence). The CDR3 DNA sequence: TGTGCCAGCAGCCGACTAGCGGGTAGCACAGATACGCAGTATTTT. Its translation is CASSRLAGSTDTQYF.

CDR3 bases: TGTGCCAGCAGCTTCGGGGATAACACTGAAGCTTTCTTT. It codes for CASSFGDNTEAFF. This rearrangement joins TRBV7-3 to TRBJ1-1; D is unclear. V was pared by 3 bases and J by 2 bases, with 7 bases between. CDR3 length: 13 residues. Germline-derived CDR1 and CDR2 are SGHTA and FQGTGA.

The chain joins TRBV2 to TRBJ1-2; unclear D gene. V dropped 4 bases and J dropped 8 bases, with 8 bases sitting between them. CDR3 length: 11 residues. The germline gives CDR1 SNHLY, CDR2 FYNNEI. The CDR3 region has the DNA TGTGCCAGCAGTGTGTACGGGGGCTACACCTTC. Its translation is CASSVYGGYTF.

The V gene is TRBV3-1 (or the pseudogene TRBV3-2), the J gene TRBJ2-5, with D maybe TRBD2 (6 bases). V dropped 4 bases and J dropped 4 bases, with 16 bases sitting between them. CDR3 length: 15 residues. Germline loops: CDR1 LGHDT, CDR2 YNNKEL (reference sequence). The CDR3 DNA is TGTGCCAGCAGCCCCTTAGGACTACGGGGAGAGACCCAGTACTTC. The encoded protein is CASSPLGLRGETQYF.

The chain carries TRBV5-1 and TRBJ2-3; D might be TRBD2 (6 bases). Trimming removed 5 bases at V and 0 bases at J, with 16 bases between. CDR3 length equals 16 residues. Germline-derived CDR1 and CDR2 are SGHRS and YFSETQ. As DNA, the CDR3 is TGCGCCAGCAGTCGTCGATTAGCGGACAGCACAGATACGCAGTATTTT. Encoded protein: CASSRRLADSTDTQYF.

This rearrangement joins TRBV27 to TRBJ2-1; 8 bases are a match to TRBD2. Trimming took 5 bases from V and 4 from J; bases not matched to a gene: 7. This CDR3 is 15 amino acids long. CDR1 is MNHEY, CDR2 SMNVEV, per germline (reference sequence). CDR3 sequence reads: CASSRAGAIYNEQFF. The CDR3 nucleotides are TGTGCCAGCAGTCGAGCGGGGGCCATTTACAATGAGCAGTTCTTC.

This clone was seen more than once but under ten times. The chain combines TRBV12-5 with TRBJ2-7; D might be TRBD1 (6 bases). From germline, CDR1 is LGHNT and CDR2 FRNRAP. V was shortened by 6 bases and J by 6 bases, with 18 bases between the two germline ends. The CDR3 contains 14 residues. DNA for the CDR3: TGTGCTAGTGGAAGGGACACCACCTCGGGCGAGCAGTACTTC. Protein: CASGRDTTSGEQYF. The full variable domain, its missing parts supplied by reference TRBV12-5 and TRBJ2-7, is DARVTQTPRHKVTEMGQEVTMRCQPILGHNTVFWYRQTMMQGLELLAYFRNRAPLDDSGMPKDRFSAEMPDATLATLKIQPSEPRDSAVYFCASGRDTTSGEQYFGPGTRLTVT.